Listed below are T cell receptor beta chains from one sample, sequenced in a study of shared clonotypes between healthy human individuals. Produced via immunoSEQ multiplex PCR; TCRdb's table is partial and in-frame only. The sample carries fewer than 2.5 million clones, approximately 93% recorded once. Sequenced sample: naive CD4+ T cells from PBMCs. The receptors shown here come from a man between 18 and 35 years old in good health. Some clones in this sample may be carry-over from other donors' samples. Each CDR3 is given without its conserved first and last residue.

v_call | cdr3_aa
TRBV5-1 | ASSLGTPNTGELF
TRBV2 | ASGGDYSNQPQH
TRBV6-5 | ASSSPGSYEQY
TRBV5-6 | ASSLVPGDNTGELF
TRBV5-4 | ASSWGKGNTIY
TRBV5-1 | ASSLGTETNYGYT
TRBV6-5 | ASSYSNSGLQY
TRBV2 | ASSRTATGELF
TRBV20-1 | SAWTVNIQY
TRBV6-5 | ASSYSTGELPLH
TRBV18 | ASSPPPGPEAF
TRBV7-9 | ASSLGAGTSGTGELF
TRBV4-2 | ASSQESSDTQY
TRBV4-3 | ASSQDRISRQI
TRBV6-1 | ASSRGLAVAGELF
TRBV6-1 | ASSERGQGELF